The sequence of this TCR beta chain was determined in a study of molecular identifiers for immune sequencing clone quantification. The study, taken as a whole, reports: Clones that had above 20 RNA copies took up over 99% of effector molecules but under 1% in naive cells.

This clonotype was counted at least ten times. Its specificity is unknown. Naive CD8 libraries came from around 18,000 to 910,000 sorted cells with 10%, 30% or 50% RNA. Bulk TCR libraries were made with methods that had been previously described and with listed TCR primers. TCRdb fed the PCR reads into MiXCR, producing one record per CDR3 protein. Here the sample spans about 640,000 distinct CDR3 sequences, around 20% being singletons. With 2 bases clipped from V and 8 bases from J, the junction kept 10 bases outside the gene matches. CDR1 is GTSNPN, CDR2 SVGIG, per germline (reference sequence). The CDR3 extends over 15 amino acids.

The TCR originated in a human donor in good health. Some libraries in this study had Jurkat cell RNA spiked in. The rearrangement joins TRBV30 to TRBJ2-1; TRBD1 agrees at 9 bases. Sample: naive CD8+ T cells from blood, with Jurkat cell RNA spiked in. Subset denoted: FACS-sorted CD8+CD4-CCR7+CD45RA+ naive T cells. The CDR3 loop reads CAWSLEWGQGYEQFF. In nucleotides, the CDR3 is TGTGCCTGGAGTCTCGAATGGGGACAGGGTTATGAGCAGTTCTTC. The full variable domain, with the rest looked up from reference TRBV30 and TRBJ2-1, is SQTIHQWPATLVQPVGSPLSLECTVEGTSNPNLYWYRQAAGRGLQLLFYSVGIGQISSEVPQNLSASRPQDRQFILSSKKLLLSDSGFYLCAWSLEWGQGYEQFFGPGTRLTVL.